Listed below are T cell receptor beta chains from one sample, sequenced in a study of T cell responses to AZD1222 COVID-19 vaccine. Repertoires were generated with immunoSEQ multiplex PCR, while TCRdb's copy carries only in-frame clones and drops some. Of about 47,000 clones listed, about 82% are singletons. The sequences come from peripheral blood, collected 28 days after the second dose of the MenACWY control vaccine. The receptors were gathered from an adult who received the MenACWY meningococcal vaccine as a control. CDR3s include the opening cysteine and the closing phenylalanine or tryptophan.

V gene: TRBV28
CDR3 protein: CASTANNEKLFF

V gene: TRBV28
CDR3 protein: CASRPTETYGYTF

V gene: TRBV18
CDR3 protein: CASSSKNEQFF

V gene: TRBV6-4
CDR3 protein: CASSDSNRDLKNYTF

V gene: TRBV7-6
CDR3 protein: CASSLSQENSPLHF

V gene: TRBV2
CDR3 protein: CARTGQIPGELFF

V gene: TRBV30
CDR3 protein: CAWSVGAGRGEQFF

V gene: TRBV6-5
CDR3 protein: CASSDSGPTGYGYTF

V gene: TRBV9
CDR3 protein: CASSSQGSEQFF

V gene: TRBV29-1
CDR3 protein: CSVRTEVTGELFF

V gene: TRBV11-2
CDR3 protein: CASSFQANTEAFF

V gene: TRBV19
CDR3 protein: CASRIAGPSPQHF

V gene: TRBV24-1
CDR3 protein: CATSDRWNTEAFF

V gene: TRBV4-1
CDR3 protein: CASSRTGVYTEAFF

V gene: TRBV27
CDR3 protein: CASSPLRQNTGELFF

V gene: TRBV28
CDR3 protein: CGSSENQETQYF

V gene: TRBV7-4
CDR3 protein: CASSFPAGTYGYTF

V gene: TRBV27
CDR3 protein: CASRATSPGTGELFF

V gene: TRBV5-1
CDR3 protein: CASSLGVRTAAFYGYTF

V gene: TRBV28
CDR3 protein: CASGRPEWAFYGYTF

V gene: TRBV5-1
CDR3 protein: CASSLSSGGPRNEQFF

V gene: TRBV19
CDR3 protein: CASSIDDSSYEQYF

V gene: TRBV28
CDR3 protein: CASSPNYPLQETQYF

V gene: TRBV5-4
CDR3 protein: CASSLGGNSPLHF

V gene: TRBV5-1
CDR3 protein: CASSLSDGNNQPQHF

V gene: TRBV28
CDR3 protein: CASSLRSYEQYF

V gene: TRBV6-4
CDR3 protein: CASSDSFRASPYGYTF

V gene: TRBV29-1
CDR3 protein: CSAAPGRVTEAFF

V gene: TRBV11-2
CDR3 protein: CASSFGQANYGYTF

V gene: TRBV19
CDR3 protein: CASSITDTQYF

V gene: TRBV4-1
CDR3 protein: CASSQEPGSGQYF

V gene: TRBV5-1
CDR3 protein: CASSWTSGGTNEQFF

V gene: TRBV19
CDR3 protein: CASCEGGIRPQHF

V gene: TRBV5-4
CDR3 protein: CASSFPGVNTIYF

V gene: TRBV9
CDR3 protein: CASSWGQGFTGELFF

V gene: TRBV9
CDR3 protein: CASSVDGRVVSGYTF

V gene: TRBV19
CDR3 protein: CASSMLGDLQYF

V gene: TRBV9
CDR3 protein: CASSATGGITGELFF

V gene: TRBV14
CDR3 protein: CASSQDVGLRATEAFF

V gene: TRBV4-1
CDR3 protein: CASSQGGERIQETQYF

V gene: TRBV6-5
CDR3 protein: CASTGTQAFF

V gene: TRBV11-2
CDR3 protein: CASSPGRGDISGYTF

V gene: TRBV5-4
CDR3 protein: CASSTGPHDTEAFF

V gene: TRBV6-5
CDR3 protein: CASSQDRGDYGYTF

V gene: TRBV2
CDR3 protein: CASRLAGGSYNSPLHF

V gene: TRBV27
CDR3 protein: CASTDRQGSYEQYF

V gene: TRBV3-1/TRBV3-2
CDR3 protein: CASSHLGGTEAFF

V gene: TRBV5-1
CDR3 protein: CASSLSSGPGNIQYF

V gene: TRBV28
CDR3 protein: CASSPRNRGITIGYTF

V gene: TRBV6-1
CDR3 protein: CASSETARSSYEQYF

V gene: TRBV28
CDR3 protein: CASSWDRGGEQYF

V gene: TRBV20-1
CDR3 protein: CSALAGSGYTF

V gene: TRBV7-9
CDR3 protein: CASSPPDSHLSNEQFF

V gene: TRBV12-5
CDR3 protein: CASKEGGGNQPQHF

V gene: TRBV5-4
CDR3 protein: CASSFGWGGRIETQYF